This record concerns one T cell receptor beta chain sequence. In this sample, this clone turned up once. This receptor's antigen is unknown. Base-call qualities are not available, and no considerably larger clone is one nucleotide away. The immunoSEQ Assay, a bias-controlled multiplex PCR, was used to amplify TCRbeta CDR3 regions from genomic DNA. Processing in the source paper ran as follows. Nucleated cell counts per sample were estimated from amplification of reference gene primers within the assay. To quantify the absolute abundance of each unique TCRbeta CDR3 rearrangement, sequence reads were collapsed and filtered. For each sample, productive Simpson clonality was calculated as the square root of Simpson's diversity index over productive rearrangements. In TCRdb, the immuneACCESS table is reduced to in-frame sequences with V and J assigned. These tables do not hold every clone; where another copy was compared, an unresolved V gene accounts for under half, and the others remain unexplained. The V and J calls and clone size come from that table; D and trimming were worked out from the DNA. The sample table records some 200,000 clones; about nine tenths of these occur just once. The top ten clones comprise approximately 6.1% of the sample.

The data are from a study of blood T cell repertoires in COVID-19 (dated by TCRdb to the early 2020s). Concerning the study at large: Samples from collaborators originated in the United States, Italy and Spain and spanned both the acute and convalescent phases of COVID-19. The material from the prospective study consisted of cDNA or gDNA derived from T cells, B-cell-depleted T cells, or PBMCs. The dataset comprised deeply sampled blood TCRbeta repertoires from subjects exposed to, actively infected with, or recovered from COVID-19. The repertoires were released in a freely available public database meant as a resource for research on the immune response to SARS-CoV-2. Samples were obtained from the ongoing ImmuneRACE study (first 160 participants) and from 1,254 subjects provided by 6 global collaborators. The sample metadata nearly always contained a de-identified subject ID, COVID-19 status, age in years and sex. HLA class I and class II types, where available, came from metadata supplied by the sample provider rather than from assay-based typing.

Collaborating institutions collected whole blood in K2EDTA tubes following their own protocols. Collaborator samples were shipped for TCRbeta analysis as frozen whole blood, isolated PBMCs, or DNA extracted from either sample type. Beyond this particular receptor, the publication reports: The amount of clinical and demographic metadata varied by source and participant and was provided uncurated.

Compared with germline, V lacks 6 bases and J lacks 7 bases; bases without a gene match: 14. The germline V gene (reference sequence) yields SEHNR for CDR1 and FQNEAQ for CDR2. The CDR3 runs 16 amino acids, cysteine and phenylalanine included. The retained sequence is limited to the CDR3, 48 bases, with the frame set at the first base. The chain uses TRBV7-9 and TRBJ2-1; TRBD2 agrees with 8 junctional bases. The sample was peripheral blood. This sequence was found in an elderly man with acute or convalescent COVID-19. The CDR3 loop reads CASRHSGGTWRNEQFF. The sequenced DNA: TGTGCCAGCAGGCATTCGGGGGGGACTTGGCGGAATGAGCAGTTCTTC.